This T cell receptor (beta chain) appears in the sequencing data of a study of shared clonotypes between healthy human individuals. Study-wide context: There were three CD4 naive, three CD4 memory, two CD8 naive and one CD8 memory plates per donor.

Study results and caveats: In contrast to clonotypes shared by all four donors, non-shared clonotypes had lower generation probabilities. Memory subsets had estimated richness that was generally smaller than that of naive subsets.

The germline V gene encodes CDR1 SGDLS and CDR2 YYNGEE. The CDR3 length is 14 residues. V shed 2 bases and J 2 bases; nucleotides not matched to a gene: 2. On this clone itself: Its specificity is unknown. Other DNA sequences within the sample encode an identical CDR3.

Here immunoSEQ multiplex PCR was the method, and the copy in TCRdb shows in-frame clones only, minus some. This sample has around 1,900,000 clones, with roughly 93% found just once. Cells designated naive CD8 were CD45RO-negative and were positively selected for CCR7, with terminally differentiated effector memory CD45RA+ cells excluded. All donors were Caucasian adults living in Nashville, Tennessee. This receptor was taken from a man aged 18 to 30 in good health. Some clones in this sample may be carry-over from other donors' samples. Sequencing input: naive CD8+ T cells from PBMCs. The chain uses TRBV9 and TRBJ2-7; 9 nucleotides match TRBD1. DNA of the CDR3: TGTGCCAGCAGCGTGACAGGGGGGACCTACGAGCAGTACTTC. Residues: CASSVTGGTYEQYF.